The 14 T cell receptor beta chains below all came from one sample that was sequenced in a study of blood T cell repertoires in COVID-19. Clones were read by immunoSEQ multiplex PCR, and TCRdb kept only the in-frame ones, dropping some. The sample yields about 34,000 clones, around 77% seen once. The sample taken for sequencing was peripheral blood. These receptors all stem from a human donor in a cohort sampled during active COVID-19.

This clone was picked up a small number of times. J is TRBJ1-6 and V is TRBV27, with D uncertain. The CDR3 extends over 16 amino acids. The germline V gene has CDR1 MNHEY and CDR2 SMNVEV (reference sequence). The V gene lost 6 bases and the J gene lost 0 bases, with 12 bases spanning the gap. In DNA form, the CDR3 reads TGTGCCAGCAGGGAGTTACCGAGCTCCTATAATTCACCCCTCCACTTT. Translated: CASRELPSSYNSPLHF.

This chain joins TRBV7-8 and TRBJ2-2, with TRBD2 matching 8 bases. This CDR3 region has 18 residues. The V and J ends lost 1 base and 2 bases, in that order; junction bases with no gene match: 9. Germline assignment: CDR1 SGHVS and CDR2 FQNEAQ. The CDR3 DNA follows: TGTGCCAGCAGCTTAGGGTTCCGGGGGGGGCCCAACACCGGGGAGCTGTTTTTT. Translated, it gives CASSLGFRGGPNTGELFF. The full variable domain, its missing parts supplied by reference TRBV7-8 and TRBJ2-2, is GAGVSQSPRYKVAKRGQDVALRCDPISGHVSLFWYQQALGQGPEFLTYFQNEAQLDKSGLPSDRFFAERPEGSVSTLKIQRTQQEDSAVYLCASSLGFRGGPNTGELFFGEGSRLTVL.

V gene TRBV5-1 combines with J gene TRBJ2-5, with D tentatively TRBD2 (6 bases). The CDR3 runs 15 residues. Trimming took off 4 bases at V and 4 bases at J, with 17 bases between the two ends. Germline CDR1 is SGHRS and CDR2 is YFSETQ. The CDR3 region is CASSGGLQGVETQYF. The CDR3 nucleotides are TGCGCCAGCAGCGGGGGACTGCAGGGAGTAGAGACCCAGTACTTC. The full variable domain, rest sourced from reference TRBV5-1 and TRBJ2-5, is KAGVTQTPRYLIKTRGQQVTLSCSPISGHRSVSWYQQTPGQGLQFLFEYFSETQRNKGNFPGRFSGRQFSNSRSEMNVSTLELGDSALYLCASSGGLQGVETQYFGPGTRLLVL.

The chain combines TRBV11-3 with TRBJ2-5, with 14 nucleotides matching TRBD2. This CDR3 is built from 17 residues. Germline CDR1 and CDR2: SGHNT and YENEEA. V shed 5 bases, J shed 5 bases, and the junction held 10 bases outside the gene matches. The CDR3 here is CASSTGTSGGRWETQYF. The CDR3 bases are TGTGCCAGCAGCACTGGGACTAGCGGGGGACGGTGGGAGACCCAGTACTTC. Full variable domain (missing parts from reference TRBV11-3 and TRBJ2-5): EAGVVQSPRYKIIEKKQPVAFWCNPISGHNTLYWYLQNLGQGPELLIRYENEEAVDDSQLPKDRFSAERLKGVDSTLKIQPAELGDSAVYLCASSTGTSGGRWETQYFGPGTRLLVL.

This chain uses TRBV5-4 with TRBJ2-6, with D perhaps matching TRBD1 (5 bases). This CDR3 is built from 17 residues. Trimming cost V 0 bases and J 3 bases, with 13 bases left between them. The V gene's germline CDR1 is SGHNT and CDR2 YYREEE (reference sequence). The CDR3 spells CASSLGTRLSGANVLTF. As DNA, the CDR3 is TGTGCCAGCAGCTTGGGGACACGACTTAGTGGGGCCAACGTCCTGACTTTC. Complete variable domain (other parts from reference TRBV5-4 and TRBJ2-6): ETGVTQSPTHLIKTRGQQVTLRCSSQSGHNTVSWYQQALGQGPQFIFQYYREEENGRGNFPPRFSGLQFPNYSSELNVNALELDDSALYLCASSLGTRLSGANVLTFGAGSRLTVL.

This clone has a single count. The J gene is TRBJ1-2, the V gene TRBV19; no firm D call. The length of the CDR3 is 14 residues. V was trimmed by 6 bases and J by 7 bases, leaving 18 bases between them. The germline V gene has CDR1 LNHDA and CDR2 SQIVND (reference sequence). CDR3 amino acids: CASRTPGRAGGYTF. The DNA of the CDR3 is TGTGCCAGTAGGACACCGGGGAGAGCAGGTGGCTACACCTTC. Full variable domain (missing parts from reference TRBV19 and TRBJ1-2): DGGITQSPKYLFRKEGQNVTLSCEQNLNHDAMYWYRQDPGQGLRLIYYSQIVNDFQKGDIAEGYSVSREKKESFPLTVTSAQKNPTAFYLCASRTPGRAGGYTFGSGTRLTVV.

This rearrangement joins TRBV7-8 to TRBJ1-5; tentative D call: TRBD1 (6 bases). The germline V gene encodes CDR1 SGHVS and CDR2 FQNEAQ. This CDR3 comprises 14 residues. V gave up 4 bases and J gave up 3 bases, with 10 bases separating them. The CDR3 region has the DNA TGTGCCAGCAGCTCGGGACATAACAATCAGCCCCAGCATTTT. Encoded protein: CASSSGHNNQPQHF.

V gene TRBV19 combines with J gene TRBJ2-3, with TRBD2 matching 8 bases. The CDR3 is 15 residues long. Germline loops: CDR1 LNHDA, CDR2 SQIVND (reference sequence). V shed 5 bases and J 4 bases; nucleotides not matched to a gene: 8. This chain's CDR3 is CASSSRGGWADTQYF. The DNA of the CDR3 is TGTGCCAGTAGTTCACGGGGGGGCTGGGCAGATACGCAGTATTTT.

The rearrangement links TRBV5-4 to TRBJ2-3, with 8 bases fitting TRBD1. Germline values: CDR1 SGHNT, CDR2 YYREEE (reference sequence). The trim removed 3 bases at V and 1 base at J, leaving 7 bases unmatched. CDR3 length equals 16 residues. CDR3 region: CASSSGTGLRTDTQYF. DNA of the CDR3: TGTGCCAGCAGCTCAGGGACAGGACTTCGCACAGATACGCAGTATTTT.

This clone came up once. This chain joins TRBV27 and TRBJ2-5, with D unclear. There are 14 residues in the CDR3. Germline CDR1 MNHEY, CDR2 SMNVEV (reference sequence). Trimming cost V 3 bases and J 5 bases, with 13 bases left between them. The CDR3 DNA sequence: TGTGCCAGCAGTTTTAGTCTTCCGCCGGAGACCCAGTACTTC. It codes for CASSFSLPPETQYF.

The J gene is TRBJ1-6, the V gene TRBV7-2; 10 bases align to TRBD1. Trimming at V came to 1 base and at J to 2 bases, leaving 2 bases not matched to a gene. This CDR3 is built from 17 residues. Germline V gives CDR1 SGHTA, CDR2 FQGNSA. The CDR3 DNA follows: TGTGCCAGCAGCTTAGGTGGACAGGGGGCCTATAATTCACCCCTCCACTTT. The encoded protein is CASSLGGQGAYNSPLHF. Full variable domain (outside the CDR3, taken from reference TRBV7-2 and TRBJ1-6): GAGVSQSPSNKVTEKGKDVELRCDPISGHTALYWYRQSLGQGLEFLIYFQGNSAPDKSGLPSDRFSAERTGGSVSTLTIQRTQQEDSAVYLCASSLGGQGAYNSPLHFGNGTRLTVT.

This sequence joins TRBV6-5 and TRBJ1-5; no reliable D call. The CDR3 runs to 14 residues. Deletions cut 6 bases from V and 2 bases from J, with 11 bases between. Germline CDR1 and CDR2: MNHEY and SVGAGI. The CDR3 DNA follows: TGTGCCAGCAGATGGGAGGGTGGCAATCAGCCCCAGCATTTT. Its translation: CASRWEGGNQPQHF.

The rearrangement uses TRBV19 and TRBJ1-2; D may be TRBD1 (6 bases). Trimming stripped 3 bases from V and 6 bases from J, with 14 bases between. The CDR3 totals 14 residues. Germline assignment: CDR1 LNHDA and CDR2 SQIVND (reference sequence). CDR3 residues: CASSIRGPEDGYTF. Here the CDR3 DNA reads TGTGCCAGTAGTATCAGGGGTCCGGAAGATGGCTACACCTTC.

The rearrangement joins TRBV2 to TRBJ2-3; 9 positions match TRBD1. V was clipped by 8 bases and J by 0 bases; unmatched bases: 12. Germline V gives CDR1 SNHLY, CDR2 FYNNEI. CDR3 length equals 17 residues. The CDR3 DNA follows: TGTGCCAGCTCCGGACAGGGGTTACCATCTAGCACAGATACGCAGTATTTT. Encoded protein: CASSGQGLPSSTDTQYF.